The text below deals with one T cell receptor beta chain. Its antigen is not known. All trial patients relapsed after autologous stem cell transplantation. This record comes from a study of PD-1 blockade in classical Hodgkin lymphoma. This CDR3 is 13 amino acids long. V lost 6 bases, J lost 6 bases, and 12 bases lay in between. Germline V gives CDR1 MDHEN, CDR2 SYDVKM. The protocol was immunoSEQ multiplex PCR, while the TCRdb copy is restricted to in-frame clones and leaves out a portion. The sample includes 20,000 to 25,000 clones, around 81% of them seen just once. General observations from the study: Lower baseline TCR diversity marked trial partial responders and progressors. Healthy donors reportedly exceeded newly diagnosed patients in baseline TCR diversity.

The sequence derives from a human donor with classical Hodgkin lymphoma. This chain links TRBV28 with TRBJ2-4; the D gene is possibly TRBD1 (5 bases). The sample was peripheral blood mononuclear cells (PBMCs), taken before the second cycle of nivolumab. Here the CDR3 reads CASSILGPNIQYF. CDR3 DNA: TGTGCCAGCAGCATACTGGGGCCAAACATTCAGTACTTC.